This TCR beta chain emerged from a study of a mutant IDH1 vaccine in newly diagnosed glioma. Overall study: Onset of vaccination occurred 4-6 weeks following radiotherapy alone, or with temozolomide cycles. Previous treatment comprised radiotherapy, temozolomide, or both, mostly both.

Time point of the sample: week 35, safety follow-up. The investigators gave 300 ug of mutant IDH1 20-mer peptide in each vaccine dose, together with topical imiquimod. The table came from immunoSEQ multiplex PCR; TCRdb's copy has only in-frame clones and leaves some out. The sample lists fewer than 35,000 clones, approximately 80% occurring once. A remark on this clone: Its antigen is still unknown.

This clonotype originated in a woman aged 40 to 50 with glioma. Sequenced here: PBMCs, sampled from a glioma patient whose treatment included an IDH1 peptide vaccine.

The CDR3 reads CASRKNTEAFF. CDR3 sequence (DNA): TGCGCCAGCAGAAAGAACACTGAAGCTTTCTTT. The J gene is TRBJ1-1, the V gene TRBV5-1, with no clear D. The V end lost 5 bases, the J end lost 1 base, and 3 bases lay between the germline ends. This CDR3 region has 11 residues. Germline-derived CDR1 and CDR2 are SGHRS and YFSETQ.